These 9 T cell receptor beta chains were all obtained from the same sample, sequenced in a study of T cell changes during pregnancy in multiple sclerosis. Sequencing used immunoSEQ multiplex PCR; TCRdb keeps in-frame clones, though not all of them. The table records 100,000 to 130,000 clones, 80% to 95% of them present only once. This material consisted of peripheral blood, taken in the third trimester of pregnancy. The receptors here all came from a female donor in good health, enrolled as a control in a pregnancy study.

The chain recombines TRBV30 with TRBJ2-5; tentative D call: TRBD1 (6 bases). CDR1 and CDR2 (germline): GTSNPN, SVGIG (reference sequence). There are 12 residues in the CDR3. V lost 2 bases to trimming and J lost 3 bases, with 7 bases between them. CDR3 nucleotides: TGTGCCTGGAGTAGGGACAAAGAGACCCAGTACTTC. This translates into CAWSRDKETQYF. The full variable domain, its missing parts supplied by reference TRBV30 and TRBJ2-5, is SQTIHQWPATLVQPVGSPLSLECTVEGTSNPNLYWYRQAAGRGLQLLFYSVGIGQISSEVPQNLSASRPQDRQFILSSKKLLLSDSGFYLCAWSRDKETQYFGPGTRLLVL.

This chain joins TRBV7-9 and TRBJ2-7; possibly TRBD1 for D (5 bases). Trimming removed 3 bases from V and 6 bases from J, with 15 bases in between. Germline V gene data show CDR1 as SEHNR and CDR2 as FQNEAQ (reference sequence). The CDR3 is made up of 14 amino acids. This CDR3 is CASSLTAPSAEQYF. CDR3 in DNA: TGTGCCAGCAGCTTGACAGCCCCCTCCGCCGAGCAGTACTTC.

As regards this clone: A read error may account for a junction end that differs from germline. The V and J genes are TRBV7-2 and TRBJ1-1; no firm D call. Germline V lookup: CDR1 SGHTA, CDR2 FQGNSA. The CDR3 sequence is 11 residues long. CDR3 DNA: TGTGCCAGCAGCTTAGGTACTGGAGCTTTCTTT. Translating gives CASSLGTGAFF.

CDR3 region: CASSSSGQAFMYEQFF. DNA for the CDR3: TGTGCCAGCAGCTCGTCGGGACAGGCCTTTATGTATGAGCAGTTCTTC. The gene calls are TRBV13 and TRBJ2-1; 8 nucleotides match TRBD1. V was pared by 4 bases and J by 8 bases, with 13 bases of the junction left unmatched. CDR3 length: 16 amino acids. Looked up from germline, CDR1 is PRHDT and CDR2 is FYEKMQ (reference sequence).

CDR3 protein: CASSITGGGFGQPQHF. DNA of the CDR3: TGTGCCAGTAGTATAACCGGAGGGGGCTTCGGTCAGCCCCAGCATTTT. This chain uses TRBV19 with TRBJ1-5, with 7 bases identical to TRBD1. V lost 2 bases to trimming and J lost 6 bases; unmatched junction nucleotides: 10. Looked up from germline, CDR1 is LNHDA and CDR2 is SQIVND (reference sequence). The CDR3 totals 16 residues.

Worth noting for this clone: Mismatch with germline at one junction end may stem from a read error. The chain joins TRBV6-5 to TRBJ1-4; D perhaps matches TRBD1 (6 bases). This CDR3 is 14 amino acids long. Germline loops: CDR1 MNHEY, CDR2 SVGAGI. CDR3 bases: TGTGCCAGCAGTTACTACAGGGATAATGGAAAACTGTTTTTT. Amino acids: CASSYYRDNGKLFF.

The chain links TRBV5-4 to TRBJ2-1; weak D call: TRBD1 (5 bases). The germline V and J ends were trimmed by 2 bases and 0 bases, with 9 bases remaining between them. This CDR3 contains 15 residues. Germline V gene sequence: CDR1 SGHNT, CDR2 YYREEE (reference sequence). CDR3 in DNA: TGTGCCAGCAGCTTAGGGGATCGCTCCTACAATGAGCAGTTCTTC. As protein: CASSLGDRSYNEQFF.

The chain employs TRBV7-9 and TRBJ1-2; TRBD1 is a possible D gene (6 bases). Trimming pared 9 bases from V and 2 bases from J, leaving 13 bases between. Germline V gives CDR1 SEHNR, CDR2 FQNEAQ (reference sequence). The CDR3 sequence is 13 residues long. The CDR3 sequence is CASKRGGNYGYTF. The CDR3 DNA reads TGTGCCAGTAAGAGGGGGGGGAACTATGGCTACACCTTC.

This clone was seen a single time. The chain combines TRBV4-3 with TRBJ1-4; possible D gene TRBD1, 5 bases. The germline V gene has CDR1 LGHNA and CDR2 YSLEER. V lost 0 bases, J lost 4 bases, and 9 bases lay in between. The CDR3 is 15 residues long. In DNA form, the CDR3 reads TGCGCCAGCAGCCAAGATCGACAGTTTAATGAAAAACTGTTTTTT. This translates into CASSQDRQFNEKLFF.